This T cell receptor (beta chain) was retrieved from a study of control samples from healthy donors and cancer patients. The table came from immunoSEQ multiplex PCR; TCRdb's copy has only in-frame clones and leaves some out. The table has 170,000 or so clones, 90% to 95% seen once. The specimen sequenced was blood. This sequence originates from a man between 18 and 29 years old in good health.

CDR3 protein: CASETSGANVLTF. The DNA for the CDR3 is TGTGCCAGCGAGACTTCTGGGGCCAACGTCCTGACTTTC. The chain employs TRBV3-1 (or the pseudogene TRBV3-2) and TRBJ2-6; D is unclear. Germline assignment: CDR1 LGHDT and CDR2 YNNKEL (reference sequence). The CDR3 is made up of 13 amino acids. The germline V and J ends were trimmed by 8 bases and 1 base, with 6 bases remaining between them.